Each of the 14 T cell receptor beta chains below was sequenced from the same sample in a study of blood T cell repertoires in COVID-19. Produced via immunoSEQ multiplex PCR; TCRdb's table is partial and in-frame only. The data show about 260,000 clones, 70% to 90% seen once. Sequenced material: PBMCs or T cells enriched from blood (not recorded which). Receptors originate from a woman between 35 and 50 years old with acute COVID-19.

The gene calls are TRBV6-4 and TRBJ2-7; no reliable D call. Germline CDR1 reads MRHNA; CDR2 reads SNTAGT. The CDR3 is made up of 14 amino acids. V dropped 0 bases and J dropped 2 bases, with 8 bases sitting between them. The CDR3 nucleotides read TGTGCCAGCAGTGACTCAGTCAGGACCTACGAGCAGTACGTC. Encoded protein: CASSDSVRTYEQYV.

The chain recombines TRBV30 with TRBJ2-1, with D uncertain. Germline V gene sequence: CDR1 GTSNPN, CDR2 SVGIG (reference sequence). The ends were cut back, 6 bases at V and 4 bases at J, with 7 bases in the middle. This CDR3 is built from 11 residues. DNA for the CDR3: TGTGCCTGTCCCGGTTACAATGAGCAGTTCTTC. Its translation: CACPGYNEQFF. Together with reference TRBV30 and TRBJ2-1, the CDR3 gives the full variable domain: SQTIHQWPATLVQPVGSPLSLECTVEGTSNPNLYWYRQAAGRGLQLLFYSVGIGQISSEVPQNLSASRPQDRQFILSSKKLLLSDSGFYLCACPGYNEQFFGPGTRLTVL.

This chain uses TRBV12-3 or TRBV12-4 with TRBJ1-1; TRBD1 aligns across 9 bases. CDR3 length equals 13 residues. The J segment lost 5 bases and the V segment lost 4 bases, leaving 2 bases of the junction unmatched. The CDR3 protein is CASSSQGATEAFF. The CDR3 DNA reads TGTGCCAGCAGTTCACAGGGGGCGACTGAAGCTTTCTTT.

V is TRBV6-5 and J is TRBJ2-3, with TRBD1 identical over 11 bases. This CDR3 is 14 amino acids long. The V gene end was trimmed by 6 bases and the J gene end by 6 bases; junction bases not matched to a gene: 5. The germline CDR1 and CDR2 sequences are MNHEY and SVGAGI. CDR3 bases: TGTGCCAGCAGCCAGGGGACAGGGGGGGATACGCAGTATTTT. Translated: CASSQGTGGDTQYF.

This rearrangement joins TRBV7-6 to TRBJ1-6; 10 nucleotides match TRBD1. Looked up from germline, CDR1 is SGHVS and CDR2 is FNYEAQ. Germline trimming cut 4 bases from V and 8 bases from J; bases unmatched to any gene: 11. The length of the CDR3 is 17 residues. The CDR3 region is CASSSLSDGQGDSPLHF. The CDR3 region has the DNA TGTGCCAGCAGCTCCCTGAGTGACGGACAGGGGGATTCACCCCTCCACTTT.

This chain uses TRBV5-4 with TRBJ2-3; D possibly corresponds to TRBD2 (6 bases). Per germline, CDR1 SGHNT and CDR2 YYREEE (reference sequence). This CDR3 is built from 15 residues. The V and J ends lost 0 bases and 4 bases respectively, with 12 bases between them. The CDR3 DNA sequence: TGTGCCAGCAGCTTGGGCGGGATAGGGTCAGATACGCAGTATTTT. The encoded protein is CASSLGGIGSDTQYF.

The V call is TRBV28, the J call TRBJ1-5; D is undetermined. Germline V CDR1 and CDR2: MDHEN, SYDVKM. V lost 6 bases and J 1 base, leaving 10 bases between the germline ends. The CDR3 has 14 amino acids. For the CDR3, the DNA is TGTGCCAGCAGCCGCCGTCAGAGCAATCAGCCCCAGCATTTT. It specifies CASSRRQSNQPQHF.

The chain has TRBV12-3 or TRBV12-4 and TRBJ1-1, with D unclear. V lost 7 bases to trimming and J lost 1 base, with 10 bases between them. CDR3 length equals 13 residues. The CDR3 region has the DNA TGTGCCAGCACCATCCCAGGGAACACTGAAGCTTTCTTT. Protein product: CASTIPGNTEAFF.

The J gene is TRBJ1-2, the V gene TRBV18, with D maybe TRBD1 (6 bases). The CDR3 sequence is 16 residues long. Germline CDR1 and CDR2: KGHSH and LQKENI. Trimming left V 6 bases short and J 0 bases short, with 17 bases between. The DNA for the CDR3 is TGTGCCAGCTCCCGGCCAGGGGTGCACTCTAACTATGGCTACACCTTC. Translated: CASSRPGVHSNYGYTF.

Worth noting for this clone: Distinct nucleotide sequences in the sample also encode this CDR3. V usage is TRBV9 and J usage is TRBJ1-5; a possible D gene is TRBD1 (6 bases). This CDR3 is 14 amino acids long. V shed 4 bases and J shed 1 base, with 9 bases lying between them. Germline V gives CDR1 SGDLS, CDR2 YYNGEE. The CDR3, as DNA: TGTGCCAGCAGCCCAGGGGTAAGCAATCAGCCCCAGCATTTT. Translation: CASSPGVSNQPQHF. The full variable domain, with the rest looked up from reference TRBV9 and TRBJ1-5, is DSGVTQTPKHLITATGQRVTLRCSPRSGDLSVYWYQQSLDQGLQFLIQYYNGEERAKGNILERFSAQQFPDLHSELNLSSLELGDSALYFCASSPGVSNQPQHFGDGTRLSIL.

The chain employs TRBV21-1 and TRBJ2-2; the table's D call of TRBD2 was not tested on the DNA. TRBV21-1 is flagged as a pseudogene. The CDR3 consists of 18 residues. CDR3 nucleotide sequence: TGTGCCAGCAGCCAGAAAACGGGAGACCGACAGAACACCGGGGAGCTGTTTTTT. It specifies CASSQKTGDRQNTGELFF.

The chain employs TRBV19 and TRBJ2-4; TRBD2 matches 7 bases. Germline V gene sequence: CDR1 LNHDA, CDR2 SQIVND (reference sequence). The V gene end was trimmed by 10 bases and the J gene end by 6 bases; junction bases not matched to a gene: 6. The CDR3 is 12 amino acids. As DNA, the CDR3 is TGTGCCACCGGGACTAACACAAACATTCAGTACTTC. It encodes CATGTNTNIQYF.

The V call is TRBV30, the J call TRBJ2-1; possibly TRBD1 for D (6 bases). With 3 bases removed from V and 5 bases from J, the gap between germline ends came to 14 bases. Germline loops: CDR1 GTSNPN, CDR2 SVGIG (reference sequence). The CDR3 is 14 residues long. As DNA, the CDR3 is TGTGCCTGGAGCGCAGGGGTTGGTAACAATGAGCAGTTCTTC. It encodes CAWSAGVGNNEQFF. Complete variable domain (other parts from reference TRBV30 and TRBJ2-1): SQTIHQWPATLVQPVGSPLSLECTVEGTSNPNLYWYRQAAGRGLQLLFYSVGIGQISSEVPQNLSASRPQDRQFILSSKKLLLSDSGFYLCAWSAGVGNNEQFFGPGTRLTVL.

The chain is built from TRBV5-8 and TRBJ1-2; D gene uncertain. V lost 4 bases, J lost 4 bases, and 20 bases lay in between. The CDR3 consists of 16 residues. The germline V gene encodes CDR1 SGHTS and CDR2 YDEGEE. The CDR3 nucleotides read TGTGCCAGCAGCCCCAAAAACGAATATTCGGGCTATGGCTACACCTTC. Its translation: CASSPKNEYSGYGYTF.